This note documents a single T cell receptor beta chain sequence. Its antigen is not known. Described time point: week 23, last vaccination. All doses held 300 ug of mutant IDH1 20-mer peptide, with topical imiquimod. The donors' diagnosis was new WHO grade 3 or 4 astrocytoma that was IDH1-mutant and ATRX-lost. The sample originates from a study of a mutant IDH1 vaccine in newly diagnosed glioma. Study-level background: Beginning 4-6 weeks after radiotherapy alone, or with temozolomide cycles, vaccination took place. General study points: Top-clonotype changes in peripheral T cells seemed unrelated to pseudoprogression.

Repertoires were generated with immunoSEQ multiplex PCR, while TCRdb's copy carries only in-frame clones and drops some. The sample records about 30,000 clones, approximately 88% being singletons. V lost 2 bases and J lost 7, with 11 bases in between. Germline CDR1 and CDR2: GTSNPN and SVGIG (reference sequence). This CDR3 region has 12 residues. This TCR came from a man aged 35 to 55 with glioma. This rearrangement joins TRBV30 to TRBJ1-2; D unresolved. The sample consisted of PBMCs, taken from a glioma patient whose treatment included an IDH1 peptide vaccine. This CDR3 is CAWSLWAGGYTF. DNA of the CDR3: TGTGCCTGGAGTCTCTGGGCAGGTGGCTACACCTTC.